This T cell receptor beta chain derives from a study of blood T cell repertoires in COVID-19. Study-wide context: The United States, Italy and Spain were the sources of the acute and convalescent COVID-19 samples. The analysed material was cDNA or gDNA that came from T cells, B-cell-depleted T cells, or PBMCs.

Original processing methods: Quantification of nucleated cells was approximated via reference gene primer amplification. Profiling relied on immunoSEQ multiplex PCR, and the TCRdb table lists in-frame clones only, not all of them. The V and J calls and clone size were taken over from that table, and D and trimming were inferred from the DNA. The table lists fewer than 40,000 clones, 89% of them singletons, with under 0.7% in the top ten. The CDR3 has 16 residues. Trimming shortened V by 8 bases and J by 1 base, and 20 bases separated the two germline ends. Per germline, CDR1 MDHEN and CDR2 SYDVKM. This receptor was obtained from a middle-aged woman with active or convalescent COVID-19. Sequencing was done on a sample of peripheral blood. The rearrangement links TRBV28 to TRBJ1-1; D might be TRBD1 (6 bases). CDR3 bases: TGTGCCAGCCCCCCGGGGGGCCGAAACTGGAACACTGAAGCTTTCTTT. Protein sequence: CASPPGGRNWNTEAFF.